The 7 T cell receptor beta chains listed next were all sequenced from one sample in a study of T-cell reconstitution after alpha-beta-depleted transplantation in children. Unique molecular identifiers were used in preparing the TCRbeta library. TCRdb re-derived calls from the PCR reads in MiXCR, one entry per CDR3 protein. Altogether hundreds of thousands of distinct CDR3 sequences are present, 7.5% to 9.5% being singletons, with the ten largest covering 35%. Here the sequenced sample was PBMCs, mostly from graft donor cells, taken 360 days after TCRalphabeta/CD19-depleted stem cell transplant. These receptors came from a male patient aged 2 to 9 who had a stem cell transplant for acute myeloid leukemia, so the T cells may come from the graft donor.

This clonotype was picked up a small number of times. This chain joins TRBV7-6 and TRBJ2-1, with D maybe TRBD2 (6 bases). Germline CDR1 and CDR2: SGHVS and FNYEAQ. Trimming pared 0 bases from V and 4 bases from J, leaving 10 bases between. There are 15 residues in the CDR3. The CDR3 loop is CASSLAELAYNEQFF. CDR3 in DNA: TGTGCCAGCAGCTTAGCGGAACTAGCTTACAATGAGCAGTTCTTC.

In this sample, this clonotype turned up many times. The chain is built from TRBV20-1 and TRBJ2-7; no clear D. Germline-derived CDR1 and CDR2 are DFQATT and SNEGSKA (reference sequence). The CDR3 is made up of 13 amino acids. Trimming took off 3 bases at V and 3 bases at J, with 12 bases between the two ends. CDR3 sequence (DNA): TGCAGTGCTAGGCACCAGCTTGACTACGAGCAGTACTTC. This translates into CSARHQLDYEQYF.

This clonotype occurred many times. This rearrangement joins TRBV10-3 to TRBJ2-7; 8 bases map to TRBD1. The CDR3 extends over 15 amino acids. V shed 2 bases and J 9 bases; nucleotides not matched to a gene: 12. Looked up from germline, CDR1 is ENHRY and CDR2 is SYGVKD. CDR3 loop: CAISEGDRGYGRQYV. DNA of the CDR3: TGTGCCATCAGTGAGGGTGACAGGGGATATGGTAGGCAGTACGTC.

The rearrangement uses TRBV7-2 and TRBJ2-2, with 11 bases that match TRBD2. The V segment lost 2 bases and the J segment 0 bases; nucleotides outside the gene matches: 5. CDR3 length equals 18 residues. Germline V gene data show CDR1 as SGHTA and CDR2 as FQGNSA. The CDR3 nucleotides are TGTGCCAGCAGCTTAAGCGCTAGCGGGAGGTCGAACACCGGGGAGCTGTTTTTT. Translated: CASSLSASGRSNTGELFF.

V and J are TRBV20-1 and TRBJ1-4; the D is unclear. The V end lost 2 bases, the J end lost 4 bases, and 8 bases lay between the germline ends. The CDR3 loop spans 13 amino acids. CDR1 is DFQATT, CDR2 SNEGSKA, per germline (reference sequence). The CDR3 nucleotides read TGCAGTGCTAGAAGCGGAATTAATGAAAAACTGTTTTTT. As protein: CSARSGINEKLFF.

The chain employs TRBV7-2 and TRBJ2-5; D might be TRBD1 or TRBD2, each matching 5 bases. Germline CDR1 reads SGHTA; CDR2 reads FQGNSA. V was cut by 1 base and J by 1 base, with 13 bases left in between. This CDR3 region has 16 residues. CDR3 in DNA: TGTGCCAGCAGCTTAGTTCGTGGGGGTACCCAAGAGACCCAGTACTTC. This sequence encodes CASSLVRGGTQETQYF.

The chain's CDR3 is CASSLGRQGGRPSAQATQYF. In DNA form, the CDR3 reads TGTGCCAGCAGCTTAGGGCGGCAGGGAGGCCGCCCCTCGGCACAGGCTACGCAGTATTTT. The V gene is TRBV7-2, the J gene TRBJ2-3; maybe TRBD2 (6 bases). Trimming took 1 base from V and 8 from J, leaving 31 bases between them. The length of the CDR3 is 20 residues. The germline V gene encodes CDR1 SGHTA and CDR2 FQGNSA.